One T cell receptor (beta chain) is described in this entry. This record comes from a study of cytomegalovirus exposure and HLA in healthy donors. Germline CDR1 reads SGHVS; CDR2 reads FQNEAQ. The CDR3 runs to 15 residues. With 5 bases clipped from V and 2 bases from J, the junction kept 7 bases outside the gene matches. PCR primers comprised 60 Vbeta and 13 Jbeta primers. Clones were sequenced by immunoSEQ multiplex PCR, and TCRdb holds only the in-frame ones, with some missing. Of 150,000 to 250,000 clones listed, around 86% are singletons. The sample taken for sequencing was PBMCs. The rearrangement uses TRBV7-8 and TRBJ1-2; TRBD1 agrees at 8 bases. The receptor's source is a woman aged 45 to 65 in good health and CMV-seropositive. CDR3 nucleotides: TGTGCCAGCAGCCCCCTGCAGGGGGCGAACTATGGCTACACCTTC. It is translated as CASSPLQGANYGYTF.